The 25 T cell receptor beta chains in this list originate from one sample, sequenced in a study of beta chain features in type 1 diabetes. Every isolated RNA sample was fully reverse transcribed, so sequencing captured expressed TCRB transcripts. Repertoires were generated with immunoSEQ multiplex PCR, while TCRdb's copy carries only in-frame clones and drops some. The sample lists about 150,000 clones; about a tenth were seen once. Sequenced input: central memory CD4+ T cells from blood. The origin of the receptors is a man younger than 30 in good health.

The chain is built from TRBV29-1 and TRBJ1-3; no clear D. Germline V CDR1 and CDR2: SQVTM, ANQGSEA. The CDR3 covers 12 residues. Trimming left V 7 bases short and J 0 bases short, with 7 bases between. CDR3 amino acids: CSAGLSGNTIYF. Here the CDR3 DNA reads TGCAGCGCAGGACTCTCTGGAAACACCATATATTTT.

The rearrangement links TRBV5-1 to TRBJ1-2, with D hard to call. Germline V gives CDR1 SGHRS, CDR2 YFSETQ. This CDR3 has 14 amino acids. Trimming left V 0 bases short and J 7 bases short, with 13 bases between. CDR3 residues: CASSLEFGSSGYTF. In DNA form, the CDR3 reads TGCGCCAGCAGCTTGGAGTTCGGGTCTTCTGGCTACACCTTC.

This rearrangement joins TRBV30 to TRBJ2-7; D is perhaps TRBD2 (6 bases). The CDR3 runs 15 residues. The V end lost 0 bases, the J end lost 0 bases, and 12 bases lay between the germline ends. Germline-derived CDR1 and CDR2 are GTSNPN and SVGIG (reference sequence). CDR3 residues: CAWSVEEGFSYEQYF. CDR3 bases: TGTGCCTGGAGTGTCGAGGAGGGATTCTCCTACGAGCAGTACTTC.

This chain joins TRBV7-9 and TRBJ1-2; TRBD1 might be the D (5 bases). The CDR3 is made up of 13 amino acids. CDR1 and CDR2 (germline): SEHNR, FQNEAQ (reference sequence). V lost 4 bases to trimming and J lost 0 bases, with 6 bases between them. The CDR3 nucleotides are TGTGCCAGCAGCTCACAGGCTAACTATGGCTACACCTTC. This translates into CASSSQANYGYTF.

This clone was counted a few times. The gene calls are TRBV5-1 and TRBJ1-1, with D possibly matching TRBD1 (6 bases). V gave up 0 bases and J gave up 5 bases, with 11 bases separating them. In germline, CDR1 is SGHRS, CDR2 YFSETQ. The CDR3 has 14 residues. The CDR3 region is CASSLGQELTEAFF. The CDR3 DNA reads as TGCGCCAGCAGCTTGGGACAGGAGCTTACTGAAGCTTTCTTT.

This clone was seen a few times. The CDR3 coding sequence is TGTGCCAGCAGTGCGAGGGGGCGAGGGAATTCACCCCTCCACTTT. It is translated as CASSARGRGNSPLHF. This chain connects TRBV2 to TRBJ1-6; TRBD1 matches at 7 bases. Germline lookup yields CDR1 SNHLY and CDR2 FYNNEI. CDR3 length: 15 amino acids. V lost 4 bases and J lost 7; bases outside the gene matches: 7.

This clone was observed a handful of times. The chain joins TRBV11-3 to TRBJ2-6; no firm D call. Germline V gene sequence: CDR1 SGHNT, CDR2 YENEEA. Trimming left V 3 bases short and J 4 bases short, with 13 bases between. CDR3 size: 16 residues. The CDR3 sequence: CASSLYSSLGANVLTF. The CDR3 DNA is TGTGCCAGCAGCTTGTACAGCTCGCTCGGGGCCAACGTCCTGACTTTC. Combining the CDR3 with reference TRBV11-3 and TRBJ2-6 gives the whole variable domain EAGVVQSPRYKIIEKKQPVAFWCNPISGHNTLYWYLQNLGQGPELLIRYENEEAVDDSQLPKDRFSAERLKGVDSTLKIQPAELGDSAVYLCASSLYSSLGANVLTFGAGSRLTVL.

The chain employs TRBV7-2 and TRBJ1-3; D is perhaps TRBD1 (6 bases). Germline values: CDR1 SGHTA, CDR2 FQGNSA. The V gene lost 5 bases and the J gene lost 4 bases, with 18 bases spanning the gap. The CDR3 sequence is 16 residues long. The CDR3 DNA sequence: TGTGCCAGCAGCATAACAGGGTTACTATACGGAAACACCATATATTTT. It translates to CASSITGLLYGNTIYF. Complete variable domain (other parts from reference TRBV7-2 and TRBJ1-3): GAGVSQSPSNKVTEKGKDVELRCDPISGHTALYWYRQSLGQGLEFLIYFQGNSAPDKSGLPSDRFSAERTGGSVSTLTIQRTQQEDSAVYLCASSITGLLYGNTIYFGEGSWLTVV.

The chain is built from TRBV27 and TRBJ2-5; a possible D gene is TRBD2 (5 bases). V gave up 5 bases and J gave up 2 bases, with 24 bases separating them. The CDR3 runs 18 residues. Germline V gene sequence: CDR1 MNHEY, CDR2 SMNVEV (reference sequence). CDR3 in amino acids: CASSVSPPRGGPQETQYF. The CDR3 DNA reads TGTGCCAGCAGTGTCTCCCCCCCTAGAGGCGGGCCTCAAGAGACCCAGTACTTC.

This clone was observed a handful of times. J is TRBJ1-1 and V is TRBV5-1; 10 nucleotides line up with TRBD1. The CDR3 consists of 15 residues. Per germline, CDR1 SGHRS and CDR2 YFSETQ. V lost 2 bases and J lost 1; bases outside the gene matches: 2. As DNA, the CDR3 is TGCGCCAGCAGCTTTGACAGGGGGCAGAACACTGAAGCTTTCTTT. Protein: CASSFDRGQNTEAFF.

This clone turned up a few times. The CDR3, as DNA: TGCGCCAGCCGATTACAGGGGTTTTCCGGCGAGCAGTACTTC. It specifies CASRLQGFSGEQYF. The chain carries TRBV5-1 and TRBJ2-7, with 7 bases fitting TRBD1. The CDR3 is 14 amino acids. Germline CDR1 is SGHRS and CDR2 is YFSETQ. The ends lost 7 bases at V and 6 bases at J; junction bases unmatched: 13.

This clone has only a few counts. J is TRBJ2-3 and V is TRBV7-2; 9 nucleotides align to TRBD1. The CDR3 runs to 14 residues. The trim removed 8 bases at V and 3 bases at J, leaving 6 bases unmatched. The germline V gene encodes CDR1 SGHTA and CDR2 FQGNSA. The CDR3 loop reads CASGVGQGTDTQYF. CDR3 nucleotide sequence: TGTGCCAGCGGCGTCGGACAGGGGACAGATACGCAGTATTTT.

This clone was seen more than once but under ten times. This chain links TRBV7-2 with TRBJ2-3; 7 positions agree with TRBD2. The V segment lost 1 base and the J segment 8 bases; nucleotides outside the gene matches: 6. The CDR3 contains 14 residues. The germline V gene has CDR1 SGHTA and CDR2 FQGNSA. CDR3 sequence reads: CASSLGLAGSTQYF. CDR3 bases: TGTGCCAGCAGCTTAGGACTAGCTGGTTCTACGCAGTATTTT.

The chain carries TRBV15 and TRBJ1-5, with 9 nucleotides matching TRBD1. This CDR3 has 15 amino acids. Trimming at V came to 4 bases and at J to 9 bases, leaving 10 bases not matched to a gene. Germline V lookup: CDR1 LNHNV, CDR2 YYDKDF (reference sequence). As DNA, the CDR3 is TGTGCCACCAGCAACCGGGACAGGGACCTTCGGCCCCAGCATTTT. Its translation: CATSNRDRDLRPQHF.

The chain is built from TRBV18 and TRBJ1-2; 8 nucleotides match TRBD1. The CDR3 sequence is 15 residues long. V shed 4 bases and J 4 bases; nucleotides not matched to a gene: 8. Germline V gene data show CDR1 as KGHSH and CDR2 as LQKENI. CDR3 sequence: CASSRGQGGGYGYTF. The CDR3 nucleotides are TGTGCCAGCTCACGCGGACAGGGTGGTGGCTATGGCTACACCTTC.

This clone was detected a few times. The gene calls are TRBV28 and TRBJ1-6, with 9 bases matching TRBD1. This CDR3 comprises 14 residues. Germline lookup yields CDR1 MDHEN and CDR2 SYDVKM. V gave up 7 bases and J gave up 7 bases; unmatched junction bases: 5. The DNA of the CDR3 is TGTGCCAGCACCTACGGACAGGGGAATTCACCCCTCCACTTT. As protein: CASTYGQGNSPLHF.

This clone was counted only a few times. The V call is TRBV5-1, the J call TRBJ2-3; D might be TRBD2 (5 bases). This CDR3 comprises 14 residues. Trimming stripped 0 bases from V and 4 bases from J, with 9 bases between. Germline CDR1 is SGHRS and CDR2 is YFSETQ. The CDR3 nucleotides read TGCGCCAGCAGCTTGGCCGGGGAATCAGATACGCAGTATTTT. It codes for CASSLAGESDTQYF.

In this sample, this clone turned up a few times. The chain employs TRBV6-5 and TRBJ2-1, with 7 bases aligning to TRBD2. Trimming at V came to 0 bases and at J to 6 bases, leaving 5 bases not matched to a gene. This CDR3 has 15 amino acids. CDR1 and CDR2 (germline): MNHEY, SVGAGI. CDR3 in DNA: TGTGCCAGCAGTTACTCGCCTAGCGGAATCAATGAGCAGTTCTTC. Its protein product is CASSYSPSGINEQFF.

The V and J genes are TRBV7-2 and TRBJ2-7; D is perhaps TRBD1 (5 bases). Germline V gene sequence: CDR1 SGHTA, CDR2 FQGNSA. CDR3 size: 14 residues. Trimming cost V 1 base and J 2 bases, with 9 bases left between them. The CDR3 nucleotides are TGTGCCAGCAGCTTAGGGCAGGGAACCTACGAGCAGTACTTC. As protein: CASSLGQGTYEQYF.

The sample holds a few counts of this clone. J is TRBJ2-3 and V is TRBV6-4; 10 nucleotides line up with TRBD2. The CDR3 loop spans 17 amino acids. With 0 bases clipped from V and 1 base from J, the junction kept 4 bases outside the gene matches. Germline V gives CDR1 MRHNA, CDR2 SNTAGT. The CDR3 bases are TGTGCCAGCAGTGACTCGTCAACTAGCGGGGGCACAGATACGCAGTATTTT. This translates into CASSDSSTSGGTDTQYF.

The chain is built from TRBV6-5 and TRBJ2-3; tentative D call: TRBD2 (6 bases). The CDR3 consists of 14 residues. The ends were cut back, 6 bases at V and 2 bases at J, with 12 bases in the middle. CDR1 MNHEY and CDR2 SVGAGI come from the germline V gene. The CDR3 spells CASSRDSDTDTQYF. Here the CDR3 DNA reads TGTGCCAGCAGCCGGGACTCAGACACAGATACGCAGTATTTT.

V and J are TRBV5-6 and TRBJ2-7; 10 bases align to TRBD2. CDR1 is SGHDT, CDR2 YYEEEE, per germline. Unmatched junction bases numbered 5, after V lost 4 bases and J lost 4 bases. The CDR3 has 14 residues. The CDR3 loop is CASSRAGGLYEQYF. In DNA, the CDR3 is TGTGCCAGCAGCCGAGCGGGGGGGCTTTACGAGCAGTACTTC.

This clone was observed a few times. J is TRBJ2-7 and V is TRBV15, with D hard to call. The CDR3 runs 14 residues. The germline CDR1 and CDR2 sequences are LNHNV and YYDKDF (reference sequence). V was clipped by 1 base and J by 2 bases, with 9 bases between them. CDR3 coding DNA: TGTGCCACCAGCAGAGGTCACCCTACCTACGAGCAGTACTTC. This encodes CATSRGHPTYEQYF.

The chain combines TRBV6-1 with TRBJ2-7; D possibly corresponds to TRBD2 (5 bases). V was trimmed by 3 bases and J by 4 bases, leaving 16 bases between them. CDR1 and CDR2 (germline): MNHNS, SASEGT. This CDR3 has 15 residues. For the CDR3, the DNA is TGTGCCAGCAGTGACCTTGGACGGGGAGCTTACGAGCAGTACTTC. It encodes CASSDLGRGAYEQYF.

The table lists this clone with a few counts. This chain joins TRBV4-3 and TRBJ2-5; 8 nucleotides agree with TRBD2. Germline CDR1 LGHNA, CDR2 YSLEER. This CDR3 is built from 16 residues. V trimming: 0 bases; J trimming: 5 bases; junction bases outside the gene matches: 8. DNA of the CDR3: TGCGCCAGCAGCCAAGATTTCGGGGGGGCCGGGGAGACCCAGTACTTC. It translates to CASSQDFGGAGETQYF.